The rows below give T cell receptor beta chains drawn from one sample of a study of blood T cell repertoires in COVID-19. The protocol was immunoSEQ multiplex PCR, while the TCRdb copy is restricted to in-frame clones and leaves out a portion. The profile shows fewer than 300,000 clones, about 80% of them singletons. The sample comprised peripheral blood. These receptors were collected from a person aged 65 to 79 with COVID-19, enrolled during active disease. Each CDR3 is given with its conserved first and last residue. The D gene is left open where the match is weak. Not every row has a clone size; where given, it reads once, few, many or a size class.

d_call: -
clone_size: -
v_call: TRBV6-1
j_call: TRBJ1-5
cdr3_aa: CASSEKTGYDNQPQHF
cdr3_nt: TGTGCCAGCAGTGAAAAGACAGGTTATGACAATCAGCCCCAGCATTTT

d_call: -
clone_size: -
v_call: TRBV20-1
j_call: TRBJ1-5
cdr3_aa: CSASDPQIYSNQPQHF
cdr3_nt: TGCAGTGCTAGTGACCCGCAGATATATAGCAATCAGCCCCAGCATTTT

d_call: TRBD2
clone_size: -
v_call: TRBV28
j_call: TRBJ2-1
cdr3_aa: CASSFIAGGPGDEQFF
cdr3_nt: TGTGCCAGCAGTTTCATAGCGGGGGGGCCGGGAGATGAGCAGTTCTTC

d_call: -
clone_size: once
v_call: TRBV11-2
j_call: TRBJ1-1
cdr3_aa: CASSFPPGYTEAFF
cdr3_nt: TGTGCCAGCAGCTTCCCTCCGGGGTACACTGAAGCTTTCTTT

d_call: -
clone_size: -
v_call: TRBV9
j_call: TRBJ2-1
cdr3_aa: CASSIRGENEQFF
cdr3_nt: TGTGCCAGCAGCATCAGGGGTGAGAATGAGCAGTTCTTC

d_call: -
clone_size: few
v_call: TRBV7-8
j_call: TRBJ1-6
cdr3_aa: CASSLDRQGGSPLHF
cdr3_nt: TGTGCCAGCAGCTTAGATCGTCAGGGTGGGTCACCCCTCCACTTT

d_call: -
clone_size: -
v_call: TRBV14
j_call: TRBJ2-7
cdr3_aa: CASSHRVNEQYF
cdr3_nt: TGTGCCAGCAGCCACAGGGTCAACGAGCAGTACTTC

d_call: TRBD2
clone_size: -
v_call: TRBV3-1/TRBV3-2
j_call: TRBJ2-2
cdr3_aa: CASSQDLGGTGELFF
cdr3_nt: TGTGCCAGCAGCCAAGATTTGGGGGGGACCGGGGAGCTGTTTTTT

d_call: TRBD1
clone_size: -
v_call: TRBV27
j_call: TRBJ2-1
cdr3_aa: CASFGGTGSYNEQFF
cdr3_nt: TGTGCCAGCTTCGGCGGGACAGGGTCTTACAATGAGCAGTTCTTC

d_call: TRBD1
clone_size: -
v_call: TRBV7-6
j_call: TRBJ2-7
cdr3_aa: CASRKTGGEQYF
cdr3_nt: TGTGCCAGCAGAAAGACAGGGGGCGAGCAGTACTTC

d_call: TRBD1
clone_size: -
v_call: TRBV5-4
j_call: TRBJ2-1
cdr3_aa: CASSRDRGNEQFF
cdr3_nt: TGTGCCAGCAGCCGCGACAGGGGAAATGAGCAGTTCTTC

d_call: -
clone_size: -
v_call: TRBV19
j_call: TRBJ1-2
cdr3_aa: CASSPGHALEDGGYGYTF
cdr3_nt: TGTGCCAGTAGTCCCGGCCACGCCCTCGAAGACGGGGGCTATGGCTACACCTTC

d_call: -
clone_size: -
v_call: TRBV12-5
j_call: TRBJ1-6
cdr3_aa: CASGQGNHNSPLHF
cdr3_nt: TGTGCTAGTGGCCAGGGGAATCATAATTCACCCCTCCACTTT